This paragraph covers one T cell receptor beta chain sequence. The target antigen is unknown. Germline CDR1 reads LNHNV; CDR2 reads YYDKDF (reference sequence). The CDR3 is made up of 14 amino acids. J lost 8 bases, V lost 5 bases, and 7 bases had no gene match. Generated by immunoSEQ multiplex PCR, the TCRdb table keeps only in-frame clones and is missing some. The sample yields roughly 27,000 clones, approximately 82% seen once. The sample belongs to a study of regulatory dendritic cells for organ transplantation. Study findings and constraints: Between individuals, the alloreactive memory CD8+ T cell pool differed considerably.

Memory T cells were CD45RO+, naive were CD45RA+, sorted by FACS. This chain uses TRBV15 with TRBJ1-4; TRBD1 matches 8 bases. The receptor was derived from a human donor in good health. The sequenced sample was naive CD8+ T cells from blood. Documented subset: CD45RA+ naive T cells. For the CDR3, the DNA is TGTGCCACCAGCCCCGACAGGGGTTGGGAAAAACTGTTTTTT. Protein product: CATSPDRGWEKLFF.